This passage covers 7 T cell receptor beta chains from one sample sequenced in a study of OX40 agonist ivuxolimab in advanced cancers. Generated by immunoSEQ multiplex PCR, the TCRdb table keeps only in-frame clones and is missing some. This table holds approximately 76,000 clones, almost 85% found once. Here the sequenced sample was CD4+ or CD8+ T cells sorted from blood, taken in a trial of the OX40 agonist ivuxolimab. The receptors originated from an adult with an advanced solid tumor such as melanoma, head and neck, liver or kidney cancer.

In the case of this clone: Other nucleotide sequences from this sample produce the same CDR3. This rearrangement joins TRBV18 to TRBJ1-2; possibly TRBD1 for D (5 bases). In germline, CDR1 is KGHSH, CDR2 LQKENI. V dropped 3 bases and J dropped 1 base, with 12 bases sitting between them. This CDR3 contains 15 residues. CDR3 sequence: CASSPAGQGNYGYTF. The CDR3 nucleotides read TGTGCCAGCTCACCGGCCGGGCAGGGTAACTATGGCTACACCTTC.

This clone was counted once. The chain links TRBV7-9 to TRBJ1-4; 8 bases agree with TRBD1. Per germline, CDR1 SEHNR and CDR2 FQNEAQ (reference sequence). The V and J ends lost 5 bases and 7 bases, in that order; junction bases with no gene match: 6. The CDR3 has 14 residues. CDR3 bases: TGTGCCAGCAGCGCCTCCGGGACAGGTGAAAAACTGTTTTTT. Its protein product is CASSASGTGEKLFF.

The V call is TRBV30, the J call TRBJ1-5, with D perhaps TRBD1 (5 bases). Germline lookup yields CDR1 GTSNPN and CDR2 SVGIG (reference sequence). There are 13 residues in the CDR3. V was shortened by 8 bases and J by 2 bases, with 13 bases between the two germline ends. Here the CDR3 reads CAARRGGNQPQHF. CDR3 sequence (DNA): TGTGCCGCAAGAAGGGGCGGCAATCAGCCCCAGCATTTT.

This sequence joins TRBV6-1 and TRBJ1-2, with 9 bases fitting TRBD1. CDR1 is MNHNS, CDR2 SASEGT, per germline. The ends lost 7 bases at V and 7 bases at J; junction bases unmatched: 13. This CDR3 has 15 amino acids. DNA of the CDR3: TGTGCCAGCACCTTGGGGGGGACAGGGCATGGTGGCTACACCTTC. Translated, it gives CASTLGGTGHGGYTF.

This chain joins TRBV10-3 and TRBJ2-7; possibly TRBD1 for D (5 bases). The V end was cut by 9 bases, the J end by 3 bases, with 9 bases between. Germline values: CDR1 ENHRY, CDR2 SYGVKD. The CDR3 consists of 11 residues. Here the CDR3 DNA reads TGTGCCATGCCAGGGAACTACGAGCAGTACTTC. Translation: CAMPGNYEQYF.

This clone was seen once. The chain is built from TRBV5-1 and TRBJ1-4, with a tentative D call TRBD1 (5 bases). V lost 5 bases and J 0 bases, leaving 11 bases between the germline ends. This CDR3 contains 15 residues. Germline V CDR1 and CDR2: SGHRS, YFSETQ. This CDR3 is CASRGTWATNEKLFF. The CDR3, as DNA: TGCGCCAGCAGGGGGACGTGGGCAACTAATGAAAAACTGTTTTTT.

In this sample, this clone turned up a few times. The CDR3 DNA is TGTGCCAGCACTAACCCTGACACCTATCAGCCCCAGCATTTT. Encoded protein: CASTNPDTYQPQHF. The chain couples TRBV6-6 to TRBJ1-5; D not resolved. The V gene's germline CDR1 is MNHNY and CDR2 SVGAGI (reference sequence). The V and J ends lost 7 bases and 5 bases respectively, with 15 bases between them. This CDR3 spans 14 amino acids.